Presented here are 30 T cell receptor beta chains from one specimen sequenced in a study of blood T cells in healthy people across ages. The use of a sample-barcoded 5' primer and a J-beta primer mix characterized a second PCR of roughly 7 to 11 cycles. TCRdb independently ran MiXCR on the 5' RACE reads; one entry per CDR3 protein. The sample has 1.4 million to 1.5 million distinct CDR3 sequences; around 42% are singletons. The material sequenced was blood. Receptors were obtained from a woman aged 18-30 years in good health.

In this sample, this clonotype turned up a few times. The J gene is TRBJ2-1, the V gene TRBV5-1; D is possibly TRBD2 (6 bases). V was trimmed by 4 bases and J by 7 bases, leaving 21 bases between them. The CDR3 length is 16 residues. CDR1 is SGHRS, CDR2 YFSETQ, per germline. DNA of the CDR3: TGCGCCAGCAGCCGCCCGGGGGAATTATCGGGGAATGAGCAGTTCTTC. Translating it yields CASSRPGELSGNEQFF. Full variable domain (missing parts from reference TRBV5-1 and TRBJ2-1): KAGVTQTPRYLIKTRGQQVTLSCSPISGHRSVSWYQQTPGQGLQFLFEYFSETQRNKGNFPGRFSGRQFSNSRSEMNVSTLELGDSALYLCASSRPGELSGNEQFFGPGTRLTVL.

This chain connects TRBV2 to TRBJ2-7; D might be TRBD1 (5 bases). CDR1 is SNHLY and CDR2 is FYNNEI in the germline V gene. The CDR3 loop spans 14 amino acids. V lost 2 bases and J lost 0, with 8 bases in between. CDR3 in DNA: TGTGCCAGCAGTGAAAGCAGGGTCTCCTACGAGCAGTACTTC. It specifies CASSESRVSYEQYF.

With regard to this clonotype: At one end, the junction sequence differs from germline, possibly due to a read error. The chain recombines TRBV4-1 with TRBJ2-1; 7 bases agree with TRBD2. CDR1 is MGHRA, CDR2 YSYEKL, per germline. This CDR3 has 18 amino acids. CDR3 bases: TGCGCCAGCAGCCAAGATTTTGGCGGGGGTGGCTCCTACAAGGAGCAGTTCTTC. Residues: CASSQDFGGGGSYKEQFF.

This clonotype was counted only a few times. J is TRBJ2-4 and V is TRBV3-1, with D possibly TRBD1 on 6 matching bases. The CDR3 sequence is 18 residues long. In germline, CDR1 is LGHDT, CDR2 YNNKEL (reference sequence). Trimming left V 4 bases short and J 8 bases short, with 27 bases between. In DNA, the CDR3 is TGTGCCAGCAGCCCGATCTTGACAGGTGCCTTTAAGTGGGACATTCAGTACTTC. It encodes CASSPILTGAFKWDIQYF.

A few counts support this clonotype. CDR3 DNA sequence: TGTGCCGCGCCGTGGGGCTCAGCACTAGATACGCAGTATTTT. Protein: CAAPWGSALDTQYF. The chain carries TRBV7-9 and TRBJ2-3, with D perhaps TRBD1 (5 bases). Trimming took off 11 bases at V and 5 bases at J, with 20 bases between the two ends. This CDR3 is built from 14 residues. CDR1 is SEHNR and CDR2 is FQNEAQ in the germline V gene (reference sequence).

Of note for this clonotype: A much larger clone lies a single base off, so this may be a read error. The chain links TRBV29-1 to TRBJ2-1, with 7 bases matching TRBD2. The CDR3 sequence is 11 residues long. Per the germline V gene, CDR1 is SQVTM and CDR2 is ANQGSEA. This chain's CDR3 is CSVREANGQFF. The CDR3 DNA reads as TGCAGCGTTCGGGAGGCCAATGGGCAGTTCTTC.

On this clonotype: One junction end does not reproduce the germline sequence, and a read error may be involved. V is TRBV28 and J is TRBJ1-2, with TRBD1 matching over 7 bases. Germline loops: CDR1 MDHEN, CDR2 SYDVKM. There are 15 residues in the CDR3. CDR3 nucleotides: TGTGCCAGCAGTACCTCAGGGGGAGAATGGTATGACTACACCTTC. Translated, it gives CASSTSGGEWYDYTF.

The rearrangement uses TRBV6-1 and TRBJ2-5; 7 bases align to TRBD2. The DNA end lines up better with TRBJ2-7; the J call may be wrong. The germline V gene has CDR1 MNHNS and CDR2 SASEGT. The CDR3 spans 15 residues. The CDR3 reads CASRNLGGGAYEQYF. CDR3 DNA: TGTGCCAGCAGGAATCTGGGGGGGGGAGCCTACGAGCAGTACTTC.

This clonotype has only a few counts. This sequence joins TRBV29-1 and TRBJ2-3; TRBD2 agrees at 13 bases. From germline, CDR1 is SQVTM and CDR2 ANQGSEA. The CDR3 is 16 residues long. Trimming cost V 1 base and J 4 bases; bases outside gene matches: 5. The CDR3 is CSVEGLLAGGPDTQYF. The CDR3 region has the DNA TGCAGCGTTGAAGGCCTACTAGCGGGAGGGCCAGATACGCAGTATTTT.

This clonotype appeared a few times. The rearrangement links TRBV7-2 to TRBJ2-3; the D is unclear. This CDR3 has 12 residues. CDR1 and CDR2 from the germline V gene are SGHTA and FQGNSA. V lost 2 bases and J lost 5, with 5 bases in between. The CDR3 is CASSLLVDTQYF. The CDR3 DNA reads TGTGCCAGCAGCTTACTTGTAGATACGCAGTATTTT.

The gene calls are TRBV6-6 and TRBJ2-1; 7 nucleotides agree with TRBD2. The tail of the sequence fits TRBJ2-7 better, so the J call may be wrong. The V gene's germline CDR1 is MNHNY and CDR2 SVGAGI (reference sequence). The CDR3 contains 16 residues. The CDR3 DNA reads as TGTGCCAGCAGCAAATTAGCGGGTAGCTCCTACAATGAGCAGTACTTC. Amino acids: CASSKLAGSSYNEQYF.

The CDR3 DNA sequence: TGCAGTGCTAGATTGGGACAGGGAACTGTGCGCTCCGAGCAGTACTTC. Residues: CSARLGQGTVRSEQYF. This chain links TRBV20-1 with TRBJ2-7, with 9 nucleotides matching TRBD1. From germline, CDR1 is DFQATT and CDR2 SNEGSKA (reference sequence). The V gene end was trimmed by 2 bases and the J gene end by 6 bases; junction bases not matched to a gene: 14. CDR3 length: 16 residues.

This clonotype has only a few counts. The chain is built from TRBV4-1 and TRBJ2-3, with a tentative D call TRBD2 (6 bases). Germline V gene data show CDR1 as MGHRA and CDR2 as YSYEKL. V lost 4 bases, J lost 2 bases, and 16 bases lay in between. This CDR3 comprises 16 residues. CDR3: CASSPPIAGPTDTQYF. The CDR3 coding sequence is TGCGCCAGCAGCCCCCCCATTGCGGGGCCCACAGATACGCAGTATTTT.

J is TRBJ2-5 and V is TRBV25-1, with D maybe TRBD2 (6 bases). Trimming took off 3 bases at V and 1 base at J, with 9 bases between the two ends. Germline CDR1 MGHDK, CDR2 SYGVNS. The CDR3 length is 14 residues. The DNA for the CDR3 is TGTGCCAGCAGTGAGGCGGGGACCCAAGAGACCCAGTACTTC. It translates to CASSEAGTQETQYF.

The CDR3 DNA reads as TGCAGTGCTAGTGGGTACGGGGTTTCCTACGAGCAGTACTTC. This sequence encodes CSASGYGVSYEQYF. The V and J genes are TRBV20-1 and TRBJ2-7; TRBD2 might be the D (5 bases). Germline assignment: CDR1 DFQATT and CDR2 SNEGSKA (reference sequence). The CDR3 is made up of 14 amino acids. Trimming took 3 bases from V and 1 from J, leaving 13 bases between them.

This clonotype was recorded a few times. The chain joins TRBV6-6 to TRBJ1-1; D might be TRBD1 (5 bases). Trimming cost V 8 bases and J 0 bases, with 16 bases left between them. This CDR3 has 15 amino acids. CDR1 is MNHNY and CDR2 is SVGAGI in the germline V gene (reference sequence). CDR3 nucleotide sequence: TGTGCCAGCCAGACAGTACCTGTAATGAACACTGAAGCTTTCTTT. It encodes CASQTVPVMNTEAFF.

This clonotype was detected a few times. The gene calls are TRBV9 and TRBJ1-6; a possible D gene is TRBD1 (6 bases). V was pared by 4 bases and J by 8 bases, with 25 bases between. Germline CDR1 and CDR2: SGDLS and YYNGEE. The CDR3 is made up of 18 amino acids. Here the CDR3 DNA reads TGTGCCAGCAGCCCCTCTATGACAGGCCACCCCGGTGATTCACCCCTCCACTTT. This translates into CASSPSMTGHPGDSPLHF.

The chain links TRBV20-1 to TRBJ2-1, with D possibly being TRBD1 or TRBD2 (5 bases each). Per the germline V gene, CDR1 is DFQATT and CDR2 is SNEGSKA (reference sequence). The V gene lost 1 base and the J gene lost 12 bases, with 16 bases spanning the gap. The CDR3 sequence is 13 residues long. Written as DNA, the CDR3 is TGCAGTGCTAGAGTGGGGTCCGGGACGGGGCAGTTCTTC. This codes for CSARVGSGTGQFF.

This clonotype was seen a handful of times. V gene TRBV2 combines with J gene TRBJ1-2, with D perhaps TRBD1 (6 bases). Germline loops: CDR1 SNHLY, CDR2 FYNNEI. Trimming cost V 4 bases and J 11 bases, with 8 bases left between them. This CDR3 is 10 amino acids long. This chain's CDR3 is CASSARGYTF. CDR3 sequence (DNA): TGTGCCAGCAGTGCCAGGGGTTACACCTTC.

The rearrangement uses TRBV7-3 and TRBJ2-5, with 10 bases matching TRBD1. The length of the CDR3 is 15 residues. V shed 3 bases, J shed 11 bases, and the junction held 12 bases outside the gene matches. Germline values: CDR1 SGHTA, CDR2 FQGTGA. CDR3 sequence: CASSLPGQGENEQYF. Here the CDR3 DNA reads TGTGCCAGCAGCTTGCCCGGACAGGGGGAGAATGAGCAGTACTTC.

The V gene is TRBV20-1, the J gene TRBJ1-2, with a possible D match to TRBD1 (5 bases). V was shortened by 0 bases and J by 5 bases, with 13 bases between the two germline ends. Germline CDR1 reads DFQATT; CDR2 reads SNEGSKA (reference sequence). There are 14 residues in the CDR3. CDR3 bases: TGCAGTGCTAGAGATGGGCAGGGCCCTTATGGCTACACCTTC. Its translation: CSARDGQGPYGYTF.

The chain joins TRBV7-9 to TRBJ2-7; 10 nucleotides match TRBD2. The CDR3 contains 15 residues. Germline CDR1 SEHNR, CDR2 FQNEAQ (reference sequence). Unmatched junction bases numbered 2, after V lost 1 base and J lost 2 bases. In DNA, the CDR3 is TGTGCCAGCAGCTTAGTCGGACTAGCGGCCTACGAGCAGTACTTC. Protein product: CASSLVGLAAYEQYF.

A word on this clonotype: A read error may account for a junction end that differs from germline. The gene calls are TRBV12-3 or TRBV12-4 and TRBJ2-7, with D tentatively TRBD1 or TRBD2 (6 bases each). The CDR3 loop spans 15 amino acids. CDR3 loop: CASRRGGTLSYEQYF. CDR3 nucleotides: TGTGCTAGCAGGCGGGGCGGGACACTTTCCTACGAGCAGTACTTC.

The chain couples TRBV4-2 to TRBJ1-2; 8 bases fit TRBD1. V trimming: 2 bases; J trimming: 2 bases; junction bases outside the gene matches: 22. Germline V gene sequence: CDR1 LGHNA, CDR2 YNFKEQ. This CDR3 comprises 21 residues. In nucleotides, the CDR3 is TGTGCCAGCAGCCAACCGGGCCAGGAGATCGGACAGGGATCGTCGAACTATGGCTACACCTTC. Protein sequence: CASSQPGQEIGQGSSNYGYTF.

The rearrangement joins TRBV20-1 to TRBJ2-3, with D tentatively TRBD1 (5 bases). The CDR3 covers 14 residues. The V gene's germline CDR1 is DFQATT and CDR2 SNEGSKA (reference sequence). Trimming removed 1 base from V and 1 base from J, with 9 bases in between. CDR3 loop: CSARAPTGTDTQYF. CDR3 sequence (DNA): TGCAGTGCTAGAGCCCCGACAGGCACAGATACGCAGTATTTT.

This clonotype was detected only a few times. This chain connects TRBV6-5 to TRBJ2-7; D possibly corresponds to TRBD1 (7 bases). From germline, CDR1 is MNHEY and CDR2 SVGAGI. The CDR3 runs to 16 residues. V dropped 6 bases and J dropped 3 bases, with 21 bases sitting between them. The CDR3 spells CASSPSQGEEVYEQYF. As DNA, the CDR3 is TGTGCCAGCAGCCCGTCCCAGGGGGAGGAAGTCTACGAGCAGTACTTC.

The chain combines TRBV20-1 with TRBJ2-1, with TRBD2 identical over 14 bases. Germline-derived CDR1 and CDR2 are DFQATT and SNEGSKA (reference sequence). V dropped 6 bases and J dropped 5; count of bases not matched to a gene: 18. This CDR3 comprises 19 residues. The CDR3 DNA sequence: TGCAGTGCCCAACCAATCATGACTAGCGGGAGGGGAAGAGACAATGAGCAGTTCTTC. Encoded protein: CSAQPIMTSGRGRDNEQFF.

This chain uses TRBV29-1 with TRBJ1-2, with unresolved D. The V gene lost 7 bases and the J gene lost 6 bases, with 21 bases spanning the gap. Germline V CDR1 and CDR2: SQVTM, ANQGSEA. This CDR3 has 14 residues. CDR3 coding DNA: TGCAGCGCCGGAAGCCCTAGGTGGCAGGATGGCTACACCTTC. Amino acid sequence: CSAGSPRWQDGYTF. The whole variable domain, filled in from reference TRBV29-1 and TRBJ1-2, reads SAVISQKPSRDICQRGTSLTIQCQVDSQVTMMFWYRQQPGQSLTLIATANQGSEATYESGFVIDKFPISRPNLTFSTLTVSNMSPEDSSIYLCSAGSPRWQDGYTFGSGTRLTVV.

This clonotype showed up just a few times. The chain links TRBV28 to TRBJ2-5; D is possibly TRBD1 or TRBD2 (5 bases each). Germline CDR1 and CDR2: MDHEN and SYDVKM. The CDR3 is 16 amino acids. Trimming took off 6 bases at V and 4 bases at J, with 21 bases between the two ends. CDR3 protein: CASSKTATERGETQYF. CDR3 sequence (DNA): TGTGCCAGCAGCAAGACCGCGACGGAGAGGGGAGAGACCCAGTACTTC.

This clonotype appeared a few times. CDR3 bases: TGTGCCAGCAGTGGGAATAGAGGCATCAGTGGTCCCGGGGAGCTGTTTTTT. It codes for CASSGNRGISGPGELFF. The genes are TRBV2 and TRBJ2-2; D not certain. The length of the CDR3 is 17 residues. The germline V gene has CDR1 SNHLY and CDR2 FYNNEI. Trimming removed 4 bases from V and 6 bases from J, with 21 bases in between.